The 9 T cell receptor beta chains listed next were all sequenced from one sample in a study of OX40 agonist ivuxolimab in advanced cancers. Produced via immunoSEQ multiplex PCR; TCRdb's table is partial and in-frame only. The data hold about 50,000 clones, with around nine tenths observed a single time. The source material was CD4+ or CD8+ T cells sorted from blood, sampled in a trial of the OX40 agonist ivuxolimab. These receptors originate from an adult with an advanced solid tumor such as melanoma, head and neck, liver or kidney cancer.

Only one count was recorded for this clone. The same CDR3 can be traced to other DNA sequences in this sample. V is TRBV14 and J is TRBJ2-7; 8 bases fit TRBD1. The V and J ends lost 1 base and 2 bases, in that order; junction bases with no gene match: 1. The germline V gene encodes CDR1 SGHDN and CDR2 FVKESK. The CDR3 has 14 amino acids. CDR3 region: CASSQVRGPYEQYF. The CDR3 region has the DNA TGTGCCAGCAGCCAAGTCAGGGGGCCCTACGAGCAGTACTTC.

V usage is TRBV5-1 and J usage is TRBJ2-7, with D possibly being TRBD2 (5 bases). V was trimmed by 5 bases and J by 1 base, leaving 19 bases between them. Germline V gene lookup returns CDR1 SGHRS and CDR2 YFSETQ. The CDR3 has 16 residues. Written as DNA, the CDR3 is TGCGCCAGCAGTTTTGATTCCGACGGGAAATCCTACGAGCAGTACTTC. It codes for CASSFDSDGKSYEQYF. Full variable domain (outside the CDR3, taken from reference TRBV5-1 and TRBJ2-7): KAGVTQTPRYLIKTRGQQVTLSCSPISGHRSVSWYQQTPGQGLQFLFEYFSETQRNKGNFPGRFSGRQFSNSRSEMNVSTLELGDSALYLCASSFDSDGKSYEQYFGPGTRLTVT.

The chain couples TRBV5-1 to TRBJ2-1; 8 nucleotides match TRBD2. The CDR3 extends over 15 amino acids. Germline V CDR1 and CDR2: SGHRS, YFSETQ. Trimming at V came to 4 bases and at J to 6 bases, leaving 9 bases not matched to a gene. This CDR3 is CASSPQAGDGNEQFF. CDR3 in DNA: TGCGCCAGCAGCCCCCAAGCGGGGGATGGCAATGAGCAGTTCTTC.

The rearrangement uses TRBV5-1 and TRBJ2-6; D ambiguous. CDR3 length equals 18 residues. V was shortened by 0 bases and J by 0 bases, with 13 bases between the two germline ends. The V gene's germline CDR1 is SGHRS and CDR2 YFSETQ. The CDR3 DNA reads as TGCGCCAGCAGCTTGGTTTCCCTAAGTTCCTCTGGGGCCAACGTCCTGACTTTC. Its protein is CASSLVSLSSSGANVLTF.

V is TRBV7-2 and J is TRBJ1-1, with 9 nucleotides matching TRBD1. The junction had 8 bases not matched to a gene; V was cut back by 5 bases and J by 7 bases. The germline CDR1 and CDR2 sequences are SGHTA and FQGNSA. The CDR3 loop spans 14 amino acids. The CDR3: CASSRDRVGGEAFF. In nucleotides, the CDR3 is TGTGCCAGCAGCAGGGACAGGGTGGGGGGTGAAGCTTTCTTT.

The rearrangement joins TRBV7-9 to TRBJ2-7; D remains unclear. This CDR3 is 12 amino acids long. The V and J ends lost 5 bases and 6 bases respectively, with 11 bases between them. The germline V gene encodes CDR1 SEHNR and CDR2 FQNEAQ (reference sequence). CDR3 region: CASSTRLLEQYF. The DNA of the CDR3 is TGTGCCAGCAGCACCCGTTTGCTCGAGCAGTACTTC.

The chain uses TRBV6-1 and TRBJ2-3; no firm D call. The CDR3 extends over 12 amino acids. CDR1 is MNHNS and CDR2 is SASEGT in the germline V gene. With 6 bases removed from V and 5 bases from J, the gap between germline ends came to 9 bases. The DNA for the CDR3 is TGTGCCAGCAGCTTTTCGGGAGATACGCAGTATTTT. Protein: CASSFSGDTQYF.

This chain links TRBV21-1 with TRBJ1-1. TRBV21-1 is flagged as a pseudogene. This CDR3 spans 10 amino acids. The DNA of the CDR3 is TGTGCCAGCAGAGACTATGAAGCTTTCTTT. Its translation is CASRDYEAFF.

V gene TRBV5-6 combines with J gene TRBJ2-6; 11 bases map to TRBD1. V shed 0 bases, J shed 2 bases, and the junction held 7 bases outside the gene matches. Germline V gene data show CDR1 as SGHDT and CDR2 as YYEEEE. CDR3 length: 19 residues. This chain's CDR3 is CASSLDRGQGAAGANVLTF. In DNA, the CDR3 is TGTGCCAGCAGCTTGGATCGAGGACAGGGGGCGGCTGGGGCCAACGTCCTGACTTTC.